These 28 T cell receptor beta chains were sequenced from one sample in a study of technical replicates of blood from a few donors. Some clones are missing from TCRdb's copy, which holds only in-frame ones; the method was immunoSEQ multiplex PCR. The table lists tens of thousands of clones, roughly nine tenths of them singletons, with around 0.37% in the top ten. Sample: T cells isolated from PBMCs. The source of these receptors is a human donor in good health.

This clone has only one observation. The gene calls are TRBV9 and TRBJ2-3, with 7 bases that match TRBD2. Germline values: CDR1 SGDLS, CDR2 YYNGEE. The CDR3 loop spans 16 amino acids. The ends lost 3 bases at V and 4 bases at J; junction bases unmatched: 11. As DNA, the CDR3 is TGTGCCAGCAGCGCTGAAGCGGGATTTGGCTCAGATACGCAGTATTTT. It specifies CASSAEAGFGSDTQYF.

This chain connects TRBV7-9 to TRBJ1-3; no definite D call. This CDR3 spans 14 amino acids. Germline values: CDR1 SEHNR, CDR2 FQNEAQ (reference sequence). Trimming took 3 bases from V and 4 from J, leaving 10 bases between them. CDR3 loop: CASSFRERGNTIYF. The CDR3 nucleotides read TGTGCCAGCAGCTTCCGAGAACGAGGAAACACCATATATTTT.

This rearrangement joins TRBV19 to TRBJ1-4; 7 bases are shared with TRBD1. V lost 7 bases to trimming and J lost 7 bases; unmatched junction nucleotides: 12. This CDR3 contains 15 residues. CDR1 and CDR2 from the germline V gene are LNHDA and SQIVND (reference sequence). CDR3 protein: CASIEGPGGGEKLFF. Written as DNA, the CDR3 is TGTGCCAGTATCGAGGGGCCAGGGGGAGGTGAAAAACTGTTTTTT.

This sequence joins TRBV4-2 and TRBJ1-4; 10 nucleotides line up with TRBD1. The CDR3 has 14 amino acids. J gave up 9 bases and V 5 bases, and 6 bases lay outside the gene matches. Germline V lookup: CDR1 LGHNA, CDR2 YNFKEQ. The CDR3 DNA is TGTGCCAGCAGCACTCAGGGACAGGGGCAAAAACTGTTTTTT. It codes for CASSTQGQGQKLFF.

The V gene is TRBV5-1, the J gene TRBJ2-7, with 9 bases that match TRBD2. The CDR3 contains 13 residues. V was clipped by 2 bases and J by 4 bases; unmatched bases: 1. Per the germline V gene, CDR1 is SGHRS and CDR2 is YFSETQ. The CDR3 spells CASSFLAGYEQYF. The CDR3 nucleotides are TGCGCCAGCAGCTTCCTAGCGGGGTACGAGCAGTACTTC.

The chain recombines TRBV4-2 with TRBJ2-3, with 8 positions matching TRBD2. Germline CDR1 reads LGHNA; CDR2 reads YNFKEQ. Unmatched junction bases numbered 7, after V lost 0 bases and J lost 2 bases. This CDR3 is 17 amino acids long. In DNA form, the CDR3 reads TGTGCCAGCAGCCAAGATCGGACTAGCAGCTACACAGATACGCAGTATTTT. Translating gives CASSQDRTSSYTDTQYF.

The chain joins TRBV4-2 to TRBJ2-1, with D tentatively TRBD2 (6 bases). Germline V lookup: CDR1 LGHNA, CDR2 YNFKEQ. V lost 5 bases and J 0 bases, leaving 11 bases between the germline ends. This CDR3 has 15 residues. CDR3 DNA sequence: TGTGCCAGCAGCTCGAGGGAGGACTCCTACAATGAGCAGTTCTTC. It codes for CASSSREDSYNEQFF.

This sequence joins TRBV7-8 and TRBJ1-1, with TRBD1 matching 9 bases. V lost 3 bases, J lost 5 bases, and 4 bases stayed unmatched. Per germline, CDR1 SGHVS and CDR2 FQNEAQ. The CDR3 extends over 14 amino acids. The CDR3 nucleotides read TGTGCCAGCAGCTTGTGGGACAGGGAGACTGAAGCTTTCTTT. It specifies CASSLWDRETEAFF.

The V and J genes are TRBV28 and TRBJ1-4; D unclear. There are 12 residues in the CDR3. Deletions cut 5 bases from V and 4 bases from J, with 5 bases between. Per the germline V gene, CDR1 is MDHEN and CDR2 is SYDVKM. CDR3 loop: CASSPYNEKLFF. The CDR3 bases are TGTGCCAGCAGTCCCTATAATGAAAAACTGTTTTTT.

V is TRBV4-3 and J is TRBJ2-2; D is ambiguous. The CDR3 is 17 amino acids. Trimming removed 0 bases from V and 4 bases from J, with 15 bases in between. CDR1 and CDR2 from the germline V gene are LGHNA and YSLEER. CDR3 bases: TGCGCCAGCAGCCAAGAATGGAACTGGCGAGGCACCGGGGAGCTGTTTTTT. It codes for CASSQEWNWRGTGELFF.

Notes on this clone: A junction boundary mismatches the germline segment, possibly from a read error. This sequence joins TRBV25-1 and TRBJ1-1; no firm D call. The germline V gene encodes CDR1 MGHDK and CDR2 SYGVNS. The CDR3 runs 13 residues. CDR3 DNA: TGTGCCAGCAGTGCCAGACCAGGAGGACTCGATCTCTTT. It yields the protein CASSARPGGLDLF.

The V and J genes are TRBV5-1 and TRBJ2-7; weak D call: TRBD1 (6 bases). The CDR3 consists of 15 residues. Germline V gene sequence: CDR1 SGHRS, CDR2 YFSETQ. Trimming removed 5 bases at V and 7 bases at J, with 22 bases between. CDR3 sequence reads: CASRTGPGSDGEQYF. The CDR3 bases are TGCGCCAGCAGGACAGGTCCGGGTTCTGATGGGGAGCAGTACTTC.

The V and J genes are TRBV4-1 and TRBJ2-1; D is uncertain. V was clipped by 2 bases and J by 4 bases, with 15 bases between them. This CDR3 has 16 residues. Germline loops: CDR1 MGHRA, CDR2 YSYEKL. CDR3 in DNA: TGCGCCAGCAGCCAATTCCGGGTCTTTGGGTACAATGAGCAGTTCTTC. It specifies CASSQFRVFGYNEQFF.

The chain links TRBV5-4 to TRBJ1-2, with 8 bases fitting TRBD1. Per germline, CDR1 SGHNT and CDR2 YYREEE (reference sequence). This CDR3 contains 13 residues. The trim removed 3 bases at V and 8 bases at J, leaving 6 bases unmatched. CDR3 in amino acids: CASSYDRGLGYTF. CDR3 DNA sequence: TGTGCCAGCAGCTACGACAGGGGCCTCGGCTACACCTTC.

This chain uses TRBV11-2 with TRBJ2-7, with D maybe TRBD2 (6 bases). CDR1 is SGHAT and CDR2 is FQNNGV in the germline V gene. CDR3 length: 14 amino acids. V was clipped by 1 base and J by 2 bases, with 9 bases between them. The CDR3 reads CASSLGPGAYEQYF. For the CDR3, the DNA is TGTGCCAGCAGCTTAGGGCCGGGGGCCTACGAGCAGTACTTC.

This clone has a single count. This chain connects TRBV5-8 to TRBJ1-1, with TRBD1 matching 7 bases. The germline gives CDR1 SGHTS, CDR2 YDEGEE. CDR3 length: 17 residues. V lost 4 bases to trimming and J lost 1 base; unmatched junction nucleotides: 13. The CDR3 nucleotides read TGTGCCAGCAGCGCCCGGACAGGTCTGAGGACGAACACTGAAGCTTTCTTT. The encoded protein is CASSARTGLRTNTEAFF.

This chain links TRBV5-6 with TRBJ1-1; 9 bases are a match to TRBD1. The length of the CDR3 is 16 residues. V dropped 4 bases and J dropped 0; count of bases not matched to a gene: 7. The germline CDR1 and CDR2 sequences are SGHDT and YYEEEE. CDR3 nucleotide sequence: TGTGCCAGCAGCCCCGGGACAGGGACCATGAACACTGAAGCTTTCTTT. Translated, it gives CASSPGTGTMNTEAFF.

The CDR3 spells CASSQAASGFYNEQFF. The CDR3 nucleotides read TGCGCCAGCAGCCAAGCGGCTAGCGGCTTCTACAATGAGCAGTTCTTC. J is TRBJ2-1 and V is TRBV4-1, with 7 bases fitting TRBD2. Germline V gene data show CDR1 as MGHRA and CDR2 as YSYEKL. The CDR3 is made up of 16 amino acids. The V segment lost 1 base and the J segment 3 bases; nucleotides outside the gene matches: 6.

The chain couples TRBV13 to TRBJ2-1, with 7 bases lining up with TRBD2. CDR3 size: 16 residues. J lost 9 bases, V lost 8 bases, and 19 bases had no gene match. Germline-derived CDR1 and CDR2 are PRHDT and FYEKMQ (reference sequence). The CDR3 protein is CASQPTRVGGPLEQFF. The CDR3 DNA reads as TGTGCCAGCCAACCCACGCGGGTGGGAGGGCCTCTTGAGCAGTTCTTC. Looking up the rest from reference TRBV13 and TRBJ2-1 gives the full variable domain: AAGVIQSPRHLIKEKRETATLKCYPIPRHDTVYWYQQGPGQDPQFLISFYEKMQSDKGSIPDRFSAQQFSDYHSELNMSSLELGDSALYFCASQPTRVGGPLEQFFGPGTRLTVL.

J is TRBJ1-4 and V is TRBV5-1, with D possibly being TRBD1 (6 bases). Germline CDR1 is SGHRS and CDR2 is YFSETQ. Between the trimmed V and J ends, which lost 5 bases and 4 bases, there was a span of 12 bases. CDR3 length: 14 amino acids. This CDR3 reads CASRPTGGNEKLFF. In DNA form, the CDR3 reads TGCGCCAGCAGACCGACAGGAGGTAATGAAAAACTGTTTTTT.

This clone was recorded a few times. The chain combines TRBV7-8 with TRBJ1-4; D not certain. The CDR3 is 15 amino acids. Trimming removed 6 bases from V and 6 bases from J, with 17 bases in between. Germline values: CDR1 SGHVS, CDR2 FQNEAQ. CDR3 sequence: CASRSSRTDYEKLFF. CDR3 coding DNA: TGTGCCAGCAGATCTAGTAGAACTGACTATGAAAAACTGTTTTTT.

The J gene is TRBJ1-1, the V gene TRBV19; D is unclear. This CDR3 has 13 amino acids. Germline CDR1 reads LNHDA; CDR2 reads SQIVND (reference sequence). Trimming left V 7 bases short and J 1 base short, with 10 bases between. The CDR3 loop is CASNKIGNTEAFF. In nucleotides, the CDR3 is TGTGCCAGTAATAAGATCGGGAACACTGAAGCTTTCTTT.

In its sample, this clone was seen once. The rearrangement links TRBV30 to TRBJ1-5; possibly TRBD1 for D (5 bases). This CDR3 is 13 amino acids long. Deletions cut 2 bases from V and 4 bases from J, with 9 bases between. The V gene's germline CDR1 is GTSNPN and CDR2 SVGIG (reference sequence). CDR3 sequence reads: CAWSKTANQPQHF. The CDR3 coding sequence is TGTGCCTGGAGTAAGACAGCTAATCAGCCCCAGCATTTT.

The rearrangement uses TRBV19 and TRBJ2-3; 11 bases map to TRBD2. The CDR3 totals 15 residues. V gave up 6 bases and J gave up 3 bases; unmatched junction bases: 5. The germline CDR1 and CDR2 sequences are LNHDA and SQIVND (reference sequence). The CDR3 reads CASSTSGSLTDTQYF. CDR3 DNA sequence: TGTGCCAGTAGCACTAGCGGGAGTCTTACAGATACGCAGTATTTT. Combining the CDR3 with reference TRBV19 and TRBJ2-3 gives the whole variable domain DGGITQSPKYLFRKEGQNVTLSCEQNLNHDAMYWYRQDPGQGLRLIYYSQIVNDFQKGDIAEGYSVSREKKESFPLTVTSAQKNPTAFYLCASSTSGSLTDTQYFGPGTRLTVL.

J is TRBJ2-2 and V is TRBV5-6; 9 bases fit TRBD2. The J segment lost 3 bases and the V segment lost 0 bases, leaving 3 bases of the junction unmatched. Germline V gives CDR1 SGHDT, CDR2 YYEEEE. This CDR3 comprises 16 residues. The CDR3 reads CASSLGVAGDTGELFF. Here the CDR3 DNA reads TGTGCCAGCAGCTTGGGGGTAGCGGGAGACACCGGGGAGCTGTTTTTT.

The V call is TRBV28, the J call TRBJ1-2; a weak D match, TRBD1 (5 bases). The germline V gene encodes CDR1 MDHEN and CDR2 SYDVKM. The V end lost 2 bases, the J end lost 1 base, and 8 bases lay between the germline ends. The CDR3 consists of 14 residues. CDR3 amino acids: CASSLPRVNYGYTF. The CDR3 bases are TGTGCCAGCAGTTTACCCAGGGTTAACTATGGCTACACCTTC.

The chain's CDR3 is CATSRDLLGVRGYTF. The CDR3 DNA follows: TGTGCCACCAGCAGAGATTTATTAGGGGTACGGGGCTACACCTTC. The rearrangement joins TRBV15 to TRBJ1-2, with D maybe TRBD1 (5 bases). V dropped 0 bases and J dropped 8 bases, with 16 bases sitting between them. The CDR3 consists of 15 residues. Germline lookup yields CDR1 LNHNV and CDR2 YYDKDF (reference sequence).

The genes are TRBV9 and TRBJ2-5; weak D call: TRBD1 (6 bases). The V gene's germline CDR1 is SGDLS and CDR2 YYNGEE. The length of the CDR3 is 14 residues. Trimming took off 2 bases at V and 4 bases at J, with 12 bases between the two ends. The CDR3 coding sequence is TGTGCCAGCAGCGTCGGACAGTTGGGAGAGACCCAGTACTTC. The encoded protein is CASSVGQLGETQYF.